This T cell receptor beta chain is drawn from a study of shared clonotypes between healthy human individuals. V was pared by 0 bases and J by 1 base, with 16 bases between. The CDR3 covers 17 residues. From germline, CDR1 is SGHNT and CDR2 YYREEE (reference sequence). For sorted subsets, 200 ng DNA per replicate equaled about 31,000 T cell genomes. TCRdb keeps only in-frame clones here, not all; method: immunoSEQ multiplex PCR. The repertoire holds under 2.5 million clones, with about 90% as singletons. Study-wide points: Shared clonotypes: about 5.3% naive CD4, under 4% naive CD8, over 2% memory CD4, 0.4% memory CD8. Sequencing of the sorted subsets was shown by rarefaction to be incomplete despite large depth.

About this clone itself: Its antigen remains unidentified.

The sequence was obtained from a man in his late teens or twenties in good health. Some clones in this sample may be carry-over from other donors' samples. The chain employs TRBV5-4 and TRBJ2-5; either TRBD1 or TRBD2 may supply D (5 bases each). Sequencing was carried out using naive CD4+ T cells from PBMCs. Subset described: CD45RA+ positively selected. CDR3 amino acids: CASSLGGAGMTQETQYF. DNA of the CDR3: TGTGCCAGCAGCTTGGGAGGGGCCGGGATGACCCAAGAGACCCAGTACTTC.